This T cell receptor beta chain was obtained from a study of T cell responses to AZD1222 COVID-19 vaccine. General study results and limits: Reports say nearly half of spike-specific TCRs go after unmutated variant regions.

Only in-frame clones appear in the TCRdb table, and some are missing; sequencing was by immunoSEQ multiplex PCR. The data contain roughly 56,000 clones, around 85% of them seen just once; the ten biggest clones take up about 14%. Turning to this clone: The antigen remains undetermined.

CDR3 length: 17 residues. The V gene is TRBV21-1, the J gene TRBJ1-5. TRBV21-1 corresponds to a pseudogene. The source of this sequence is an adult in good health. The material was peripheral blood, obtained on day 0 of AZD1222 vaccination. The CDR3 DNA reads TGTGCCAGCACCACCCCGGGGGTTGCAGGGGACAATCAGCCCCAGCATTTT. Protein: CASTTPGVAGDNQPQHF.